This TCR beta chain was observed in a study of cytomegalovirus exposure and HLA in healthy donors. Study results and limitations: One later analysis reportedly identified an Asian-associated ancestry cluster that showed fewer N-insertions than the roughly 720-donor mean.

The donors, nominally healthy at sampling, likely had unrecorded immune exposures. With 60 Vbeta and 13 Jbeta primers, the PCR was carried out. Assay: immunoSEQ multiplex PCR; the TCRdb copy retains only in-frame clones and omits some. The profile covers some 110,000 clones, with around 85% appearing a single time and 3.6% taken by the ten largest. A note on this clone: What it binds is unknown.

Losses at the gene ends were 6 bases for V and 5 bases for J; bases not matched to a gene: 9. This CDR3 spans 15 amino acids. Germline CDR1 is KGHSY and CDR2 is FQNENV. The sequence derives from a man in his 60s in good health and CMV-seronegative. Sequences were obtained from PBMCs. The chain couples TRBV16 to TRBJ2-3, with 9 bases lining up with TRBD2. This CDR3 is CASRTGTSSLDTQYF. DNA of the CDR3: TGTGCCAGCAGAACCGGGACTAGCAGTTTAGATACGCAGTATTTT.